This TCR beta chain was sequenced in a study of T-cell reconstitution after alpha-beta-depleted transplantation in children. For TCRbeta, the library was prepared with unique molecular identifiers. TCRdb itself ran the PCR reads through MiXCR, one entry per CDR3 protein. The sample carries about 510,000 distinct CDR3 sequences, approximately 10% recorded once. The CDR3 loop spans 18 amino acids. The V segment lost 5 bases and the J segment 2 bases; nucleotides outside the gene matches: 12. Germline CDR1 reads LNHDA; CDR2 reads SQIVND (reference sequence). Sample: PBMCs, mostly from graft donor cells, taken 180 days after TCRalphabeta/CD19-depleted stem cell transplant. The rearrangement joins TRBV19 to TRBJ2-5; 12 bases are shared with TRBD2. The receptor's source is a female patient aged 2-10 years who had a stem cell transplant for aplastic anemia, so the T cells may come from the graft donor. This chain's CDR3 is CASSLGSRLAGVQETQYF. In nucleotides, the CDR3 is TGTGCCAGTAGTCTCGGTTCCCGACTAGCGGGAGTACAAGAGACCCAGTACTTC.